These 20 T cell receptor beta chains originate from one sample sequenced in a study of Graves' ophthalmopathy and Graves' hyperthyroidism. RNA served as the template for amplifying TCR beta CDR3 regions. HTBI-primed RT-PCR formed the first round, and a multiplex PCR formed the second. Each CDR3 protein is one row after TCRdb ran MiXCR on the multiplex PCR reads. In the table there are 400,000 or so distinct CDR3 sequences, approximately 15% of which are singletons. The material sequenced was peripheral blood. The source is a woman under 30 with stable Graves' hyperthyroidism.

This clonotype was recorded only once. V is TRBV27 and J is TRBJ1-2; D gene uncertain. The CDR3 contains 14 residues. The V gene's germline CDR1 is MNHEY and CDR2 SMNVEV (reference sequence). V lost 3 bases to trimming and J lost 2 bases, with 10 bases between them. The CDR3 reads CASSFVGGNYGYTF. DNA of the CDR3: TGTGCCAGCAGTTTTGTGGGCGGGAACTATGGCTACACCTTC.

Ten or more counts support this clonotype. V usage is TRBV7-2 and J usage is TRBJ1-1; possibly TRBD1 for D (6 bases). Germline loops: CDR1 SGHTA, CDR2 FQGNSA. Deletions cut 5 bases from V and 7 bases from J, with 14 bases between. There are 13 residues in the CDR3. The DNA of the CDR3 is TGTGCCAGCAGCCGAAGTGGGGGCAGTGAAGCTTTCTTT. As protein: CASSRSGGSEAFF.

The CDR3 sequence: CASKVRRQETQYF. The CDR3 bases are TGTGCCAGCAAGGTTAGGAGACAAGAGACCCAGTACTTC. The gene calls are TRBV2 and TRBJ2-5; D is unclear. Between the trimmed V and J ends, which lost 7 bases and 2 bases, there was a span of 11 bases. There are 13 residues in the CDR3. Germline V CDR1 and CDR2: SNHLY, FYNNEI.

Ten or more counts support this clonotype. The gene calls are TRBV5-6 and TRBJ1-2; 9 nucleotides line up with TRBD1. The length of the CDR3 is 18 residues. V shed 0 bases, J shed 4 bases, and the junction held 13 bases outside the gene matches. The V gene's germline CDR1 is SGHDT and CDR2 YYEEEE. The CDR3 protein is CASSLEGQGQGRSYGYTF. The CDR3 DNA reads TGTGCCAGCAGCTTGGAGGGACAGGGCCAAGGCCGTTCCTATGGCTACACCTTC.

This clonotype was seen at least ten times. This sequence joins TRBV4-1 and TRBJ2-5; no reliable D call. Germline V lookup: CDR1 MGHRA, CDR2 YSYEKL. CDR3 length: 14 amino acids. V lost 1 base to trimming and J lost 4 bases, with 10 bases between them. As DNA, the CDR3 is TGCGCCAGCAGCCAAGGGAGATTAGGAGAGACCCAGTACTTC. Encoded protein: CASSQGRLGETQYF.

The sample holds many counts of this clonotype. This rearrangement joins TRBV18 to TRBJ1-1; D unclear. Germline CDR1 is KGHSH and CDR2 is LQKENI. The CDR3 consists of 17 residues. Deletions cut 5 bases from V and 1 base from J, with 20 bases between. For the CDR3, the DNA is TGTGCCAGCTCATCATCATTTAGCGGGCTAGGGAACACTGAAGCTTTCTTT. Translated: CASSSSFSGLGNTEAFF.

This clonotype showed up many times. The chain has TRBV7-3 and TRBJ1-1, with D unclear. Trimming stripped 2 bases from V and 3 bases from J, with 13 bases between. The germline gives CDR1 SGHTA, CDR2 FQGTGA. The CDR3 runs 15 residues. The CDR3 region is CASSLAGPGDTEAFF. In DNA form, the CDR3 reads TGTGCCAGCAGCTTAGCAGGCCCTGGGGACACTGAAGCTTTCTTT.

This clonotype came up a few times. One base away lies a much larger clone, so this may be a sequencing read error. The rearrangement joins TRBV6-1 to TRBJ1-2, with D uncertain. The CDR3 contains 11 residues. Germline V gene lookup returns CDR1 MNHNS and CDR2 SASEGT. V was clipped by 6 bases and J by 7 bases, with 9 bases between them. CDR3 residues: CASSQEGGYTF. CDR3 sequence (DNA): TGTGCCAGCAGCCAAGAGGGTGGCTACACCTTC.

This clonotype was detected ten times or more. DNA for the CDR3: TGTGCCAGCAGTTTCAGAGAGGGGTTCCCCGTCTATTTT. Translated: CASSFREGFPVYF. This chain links TRBV27 with TRBJ1-3, with D possibly being TRBD1 (5 bases). CDR3 size: 13 residues. The germline gives CDR1 MNHEY, CDR2 SMNVEV (reference sequence). Trimming shortened V by 3 bases and J by 16 bases, and 19 bases separated the two germline ends.

This clonotype was seen at least ten times. The genes are TRBV11-1 and TRBJ2-7, with a possible D match to TRBD2 (6 bases). V dropped 5 bases and J dropped 1 base, with 9 bases sitting between them. The length of the CDR3 is 13 residues. Germline loops: CDR1 SGHAT, CDR2 FQDESV (reference sequence). The DNA of the CDR3 is TGTGCCAGCAGCGGGACTGTTTCCTACGAGCAGTACTTC. Translating it yields CASSGTVSYEQYF.

A word on this clonotype: Being one base from a much bigger clone, this may be a read error. This chain uses TRBV19 with TRBJ2-2; TRBD1 aligns across 7 bases. This CDR3 contains 13 residues. Germline lookup yields CDR1 LNHDA and CDR2 SQIVND (reference sequence). CDR3 sequence reads: CGSKQGYAGELFF. Here the CDR3 DNA reads TGTGGCAGTAAACAGGGGTACGCCGGGGAGCTGTTTTTT. The variable domain in full, completed from reference TRBV19 and TRBJ2-2, reads DGGITQSPKYLFRKEGQNVTLSCEQNLNHDAMYWYRQDPGQGLRLIYYSQIVNDFQKGDIAEGYSVSREKKESFPLTVTSAQKNPTAFYLCGSKQGYAGELFFGEGSRLTVL.

This clonotype was picked up many times. The V gene is TRBV6-2 or TRBV6-3, the J gene TRBJ1-2; D possibly corresponds to TRBD1 (5 bases). V lost 6 bases, J lost 5 bases, and 13 bases lay in between. The CDR3 sequence is 13 residues long. Germline assignment: CDR1 MNHEY and CDR2 SVGEGT. The CDR3 coding sequence is TGTGCCAGCAGCCTCGGGACGGTTTATGGCTACACCTTC. The encoded protein is CASSLGTVYGYTF.

This clonotype was observed a handful of times. One base away lies a much larger clone, so this may be a sequencing read error. The chain carries TRBV12-3 or TRBV12-4 and TRBJ1-1; 7 nucleotides match TRBD1. The CDR3 has 15 amino acids. With V trimmed by 7 bases and J by 7 bases, 15 bases remained unmatched. The CDR3 is CASTTRGAGQREAFF. CDR3 nucleotide sequence: TGTGCCAGCACCACCCGCGGAGCGGGACAGCGTGAAGCTTTCTTT.

This clonotype has ten or more counts. This chain links TRBV27 with TRBJ1-3; TRBD1 matches at 9 bases. The CDR3 covers 15 residues. V lost 5 bases to trimming and J lost 4 bases; unmatched junction nucleotides: 6. CDR1 is MNHEY, CDR2 SMNVEV, per germline (reference sequence). In nucleotides, the CDR3 is TGTGCCAGCAGTACCTACAGGGGGCACGGAAACACCATATATTTT. This gives the protein CASSTYRGHGNTIYF.

This clonotype was detected many times. Since no conserved phenylalanine or tryptophan closes the CDR3, a read error is the likely cause. V and J are TRBV6-5 and TRBJ1-1; D may be TRBD1 (5 bases). In germline, CDR1 is MNHEY, CDR2 SVGAGI. V was cut by 4 bases and J by 0 bases, with 12 bases left in between. The CDR3 extends over 15 amino acids. CDR3 sequence: CASSSTGLLNTEAFL. In DNA, the CDR3 is TGTGCCAGCAGTTCCACGGGGCTCCTGAACACTGAAGCTTTCCTT.

This clonotype was counted many times. V is TRBV6-5 and J is TRBJ2-5; D is ambiguous. Germline-derived CDR1 and CDR2 are MNHEY and SVGAGI. This CDR3 is built from 13 residues. V lost 5 bases and J lost 4, with 11 bases in between. The CDR3 sequence: CASSRPGIETQYF. The DNA for the CDR3 is TGTGCCAGCAGTAGACCGGGTATAGAGACCCAGTACTTC.

This clonotype was recorded at least ten times. The V and J genes are TRBV19 and TRBJ2-7, with D possibly matching TRBD1 (5 bases). CDR1 LNHDA and CDR2 SQIVND come from the germline V gene (reference sequence). The CDR3 totals 15 residues. The germline V and J ends were trimmed by 3 bases and 2 bases, with 14 bases remaining between them. CDR3 DNA sequence: TGTGCCAGTAGTATGACCCGCGACAGAACCTACGAGCAGTACTTC. As protein: CASSMTRDRTYEQYF.

In its sample, this clonotype was seen many times. V is TRBV4-1 and J is TRBJ2-7; 11 positions match TRBD2. Germline loops: CDR1 MGHRA, CDR2 YSYEKL. The V and J ends lost 6 bases and 2 bases, in that order; junction bases with no gene match: 6. CDR3 length equals 15 residues. The CDR3 reads CASSLISGGAYEQYF. The DNA of the CDR3 is TGCGCCAGCAGTTTAATTAGCGGGGGGGCCTACGAGCAGTACTTC.

This clonotype was observed many times. J is TRBJ2-2 and V is TRBV11-2, with D tentatively TRBD1 (6 bases). The CDR3 is 15 residues long. Germline loops: CDR1 SGHAT, CDR2 FQNNGV. With 4 bases removed from V and 1 base from J, the gap between germline ends came to 10 bases. The DNA of the CDR3 is TGTGCCAGCAGCTACCGGACAGTGAACACCGGGGAGCTGTTTTTT. Translating gives CASSYRTVNTGELFF.

This clonotype was detected a few times. This chain links TRBV27 with TRBJ2-5, with D perhaps TRBD2 (5 bases). Germline CDR1 is MNHEY and CDR2 is SMNVEV (reference sequence). The CDR3 length is 10 residues. Between the trimmed V and J ends, which lost 10 bases and 5 bases, there was a span of 8 bases. CDR3 region: CATPGETQYF. CDR3 DNA sequence: TGTGCCACCCCGGGGGAGACCCAGTACTTC.